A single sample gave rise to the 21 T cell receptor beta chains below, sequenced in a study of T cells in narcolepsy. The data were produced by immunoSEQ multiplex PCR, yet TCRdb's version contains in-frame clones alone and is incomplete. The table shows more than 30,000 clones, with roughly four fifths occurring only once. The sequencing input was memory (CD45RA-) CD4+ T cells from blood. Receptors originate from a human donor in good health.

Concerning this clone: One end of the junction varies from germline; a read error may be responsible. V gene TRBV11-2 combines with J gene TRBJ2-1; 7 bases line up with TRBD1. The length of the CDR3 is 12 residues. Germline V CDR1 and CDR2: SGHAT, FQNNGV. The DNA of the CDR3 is TGTGTCAGCACCTCACACTTAGACAGGGTTATCTTC. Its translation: CVSTSHLDRVIF.

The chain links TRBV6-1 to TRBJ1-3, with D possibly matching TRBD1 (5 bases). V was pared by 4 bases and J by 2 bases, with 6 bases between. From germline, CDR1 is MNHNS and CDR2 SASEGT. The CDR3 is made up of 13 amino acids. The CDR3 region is CASSGTPGNTIYF. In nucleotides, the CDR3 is TGTGCCAGCAGTGGGACACCTGGAAACACCATATATTTT.

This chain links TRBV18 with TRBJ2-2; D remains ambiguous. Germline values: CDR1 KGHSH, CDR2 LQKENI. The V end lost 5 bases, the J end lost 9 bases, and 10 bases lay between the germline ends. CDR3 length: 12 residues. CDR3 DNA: TGTGCCAGCTCAAGAGACGAGAGGGAGCTGTTTTTT. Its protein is CASSRDERELFF.

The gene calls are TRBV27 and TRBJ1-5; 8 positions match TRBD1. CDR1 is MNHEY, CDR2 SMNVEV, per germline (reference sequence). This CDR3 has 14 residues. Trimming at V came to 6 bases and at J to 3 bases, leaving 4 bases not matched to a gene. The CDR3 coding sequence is TGTGCCAGCAGCCAACAGGGGGTCAATCAGCCCCAGCATTTT. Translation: CASSQQGVNQPQHF.

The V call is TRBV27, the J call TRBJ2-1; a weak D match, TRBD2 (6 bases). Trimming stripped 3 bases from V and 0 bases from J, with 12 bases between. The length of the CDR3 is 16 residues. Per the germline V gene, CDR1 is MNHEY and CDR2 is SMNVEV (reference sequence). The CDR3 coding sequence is TGTGCCAGCAGTTTGAGGACGGGGGTCTCCTACAATGAGCAGTTCTTC. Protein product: CASSLRTGVSYNEQFF.

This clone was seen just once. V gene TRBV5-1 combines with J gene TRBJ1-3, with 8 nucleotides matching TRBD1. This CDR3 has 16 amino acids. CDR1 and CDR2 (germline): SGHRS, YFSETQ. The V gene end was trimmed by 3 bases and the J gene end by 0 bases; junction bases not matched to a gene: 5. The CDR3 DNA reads TGCGCCAGCAGCTCCAGGGGGCAGGGCTCTGGAAACACCATATATTTT. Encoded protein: CASSSRGQGSGNTIYF. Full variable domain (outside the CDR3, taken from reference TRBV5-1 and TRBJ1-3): KAGVTQTPRYLIKTRGQQVTLSCSPISGHRSVSWYQQTPGQGLQFLFEYFSETQRNKGNFPGRFSGRQFSNSRSEMNVSTLELGDSALYLCASSSRGQGSGNTIYFGEGSWLTVV.

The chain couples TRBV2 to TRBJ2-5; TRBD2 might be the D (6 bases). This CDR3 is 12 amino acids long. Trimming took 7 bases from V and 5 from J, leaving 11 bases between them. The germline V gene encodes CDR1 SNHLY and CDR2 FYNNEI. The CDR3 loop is CASTREYETQYF. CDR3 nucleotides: TGTGCCAGCACCCGGGAGTATGAGACCCAGTACTTC.

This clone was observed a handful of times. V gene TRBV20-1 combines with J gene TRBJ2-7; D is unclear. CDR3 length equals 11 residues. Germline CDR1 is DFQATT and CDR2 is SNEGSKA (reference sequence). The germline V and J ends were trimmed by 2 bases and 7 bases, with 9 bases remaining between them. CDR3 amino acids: CSARPVGEQYF. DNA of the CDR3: TGCAGTGCTAGACCCGTCGGGGAGCAGTACTTC.

CDR3 region: CASSYLAGEAYEQYV. The CDR3 nucleotides are TGTGCCAGCAGCTACCTAGCGGGGGAAGCTTACGAGCAGTACGTC. J is TRBJ2-7 and V is TRBV6-1; 10 bases map to TRBD2. With 6 bases clipped from V and 4 bases from J, the junction kept 9 bases outside the gene matches. The CDR3 extends over 15 amino acids. Germline V gene sequence: CDR1 MNHNS, CDR2 SASEGT.

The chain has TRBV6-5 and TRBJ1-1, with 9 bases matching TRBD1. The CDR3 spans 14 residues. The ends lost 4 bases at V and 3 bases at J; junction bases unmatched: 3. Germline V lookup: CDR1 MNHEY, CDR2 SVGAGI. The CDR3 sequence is CASSWGDRDTEAFF. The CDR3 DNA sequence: TGTGCCAGCAGTTGGGGGGACAGGGACACTGAAGCTTTCTTT.

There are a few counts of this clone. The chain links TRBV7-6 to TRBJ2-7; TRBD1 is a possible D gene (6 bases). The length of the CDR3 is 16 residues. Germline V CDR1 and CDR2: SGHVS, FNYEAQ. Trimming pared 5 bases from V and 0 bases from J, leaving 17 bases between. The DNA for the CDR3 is TGTGCCAGCAGCCCCGAGACAGGACTGGGCTCCTACGAGCAGTACTTC. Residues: CASSPETGLGSYEQYF.

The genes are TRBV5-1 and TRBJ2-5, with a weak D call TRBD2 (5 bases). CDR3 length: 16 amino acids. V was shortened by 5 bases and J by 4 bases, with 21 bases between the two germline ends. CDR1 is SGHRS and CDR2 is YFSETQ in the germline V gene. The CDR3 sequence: CASSPLPPGILETQYF. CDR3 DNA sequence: TGCGCCAGCAGTCCTCTTCCTCCGGGGATATTAGAGACCCAGTACTTC.

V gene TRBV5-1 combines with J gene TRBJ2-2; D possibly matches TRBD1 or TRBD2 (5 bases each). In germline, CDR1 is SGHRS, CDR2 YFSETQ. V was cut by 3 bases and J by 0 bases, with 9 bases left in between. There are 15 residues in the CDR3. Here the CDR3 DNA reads TGCGCCAGCAGCTCCCTGGGGGCGAACACCGGGGAGCTGTTTTTT. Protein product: CASSSLGANTGELFF. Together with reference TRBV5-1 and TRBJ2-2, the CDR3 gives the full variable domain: KAGVTQTPRYLIKTRGQQVTLSCSPISGHRSVSWYQQTPGQGLQFLFEYFSETQRNKGNFPGRFSGRQFSNSRSEMNVSTLELGDSALYLCASSSLGANTGELFFGEGSRLTVL.

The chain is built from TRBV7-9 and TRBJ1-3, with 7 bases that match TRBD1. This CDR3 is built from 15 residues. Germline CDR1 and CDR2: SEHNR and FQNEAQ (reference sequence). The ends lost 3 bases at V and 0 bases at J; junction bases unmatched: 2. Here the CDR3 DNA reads TGTGCCAGCAGCTTCGGACAGGTCTCTGGAAACACCATATATTTT. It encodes CASSFGQVSGNTIYF.

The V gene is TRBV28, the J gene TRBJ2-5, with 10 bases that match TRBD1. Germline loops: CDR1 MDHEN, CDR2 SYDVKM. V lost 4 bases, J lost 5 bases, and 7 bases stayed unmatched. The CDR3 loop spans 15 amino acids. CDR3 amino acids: CASSCRDRGRETQYF. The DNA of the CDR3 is TGTGCCAGCAGTTGCCGGGACAGGGGTAGGGAGACCCAGTACTTC.

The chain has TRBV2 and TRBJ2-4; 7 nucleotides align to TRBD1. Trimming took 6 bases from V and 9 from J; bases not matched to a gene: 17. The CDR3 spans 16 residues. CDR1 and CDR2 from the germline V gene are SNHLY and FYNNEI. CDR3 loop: CASSLRRTGDPSIQYF. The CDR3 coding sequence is TGTGCCAGCAGCCTGCGGAGGACAGGAGACCCTAGCATTCAGTACTTC. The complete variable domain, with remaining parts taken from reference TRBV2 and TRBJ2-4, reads EPEVTQTPSHQVTQMGQEVILRCVPISNHLYFYWYRQILGQKVEFLVSFYNNEISEKSEIFDDQFSVERPDGSNFTLKIRSTKLEDSAMYFCASSLRRTGDPSIQYFGAGTRLSVL.

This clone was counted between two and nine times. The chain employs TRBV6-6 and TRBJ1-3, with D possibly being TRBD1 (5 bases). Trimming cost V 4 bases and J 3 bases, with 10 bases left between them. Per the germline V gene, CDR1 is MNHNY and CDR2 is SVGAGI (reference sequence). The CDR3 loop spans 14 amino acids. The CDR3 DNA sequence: TGTGCCAGCAGTTCGGGGGGAAATGGAAACACCATATATTTT. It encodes CASSSGGNGNTIYF.

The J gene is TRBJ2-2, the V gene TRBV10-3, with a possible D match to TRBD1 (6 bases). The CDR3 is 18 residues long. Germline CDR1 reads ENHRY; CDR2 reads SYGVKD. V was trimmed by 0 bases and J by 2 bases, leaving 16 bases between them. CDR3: CAISESMSRGGNTGELFF. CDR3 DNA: TGTGCCATCAGTGAGTCGATGTCAAGAGGGGGAAACACCGGGGAGCTGTTTTTT.

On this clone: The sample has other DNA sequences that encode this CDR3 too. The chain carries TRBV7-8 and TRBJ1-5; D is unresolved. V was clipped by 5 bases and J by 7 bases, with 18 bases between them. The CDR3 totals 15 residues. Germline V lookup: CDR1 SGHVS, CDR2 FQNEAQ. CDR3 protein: CASSLWAQKSQPQHF. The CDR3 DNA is TGTGCCAGCAGCCTGTGGGCCCAGAAATCCCAGCCCCAGCATTTT.

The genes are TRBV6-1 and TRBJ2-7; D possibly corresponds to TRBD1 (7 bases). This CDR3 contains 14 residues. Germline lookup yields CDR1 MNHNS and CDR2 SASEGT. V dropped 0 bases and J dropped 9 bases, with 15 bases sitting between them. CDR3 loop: CASSEAWRGLGQYV. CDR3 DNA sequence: TGTGCCAGCAGTGAAGCCTGGAGGGGGCTAGGGCAGTACGTC.

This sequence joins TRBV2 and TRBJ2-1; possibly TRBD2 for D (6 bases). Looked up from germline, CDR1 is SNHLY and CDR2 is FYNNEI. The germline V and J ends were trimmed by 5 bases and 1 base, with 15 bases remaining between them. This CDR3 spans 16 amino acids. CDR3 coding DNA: TGTGCCAGCAGTTCTCTAGCGACTGGGTCCTACAATGAGCAGTTCTTC. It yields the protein CASSSLATGSYNEQFF.